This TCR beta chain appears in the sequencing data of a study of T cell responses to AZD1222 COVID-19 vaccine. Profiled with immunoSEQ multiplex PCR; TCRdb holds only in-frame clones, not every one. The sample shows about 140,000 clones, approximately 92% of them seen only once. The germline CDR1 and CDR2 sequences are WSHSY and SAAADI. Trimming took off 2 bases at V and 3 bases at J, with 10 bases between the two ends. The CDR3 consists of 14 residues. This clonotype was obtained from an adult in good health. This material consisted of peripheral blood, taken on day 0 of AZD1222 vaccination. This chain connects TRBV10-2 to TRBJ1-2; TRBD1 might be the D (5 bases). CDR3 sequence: CASSEKGTDYGYTF. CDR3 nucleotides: TGCGCCAGCAGTGAGAAGGGGACCGACTATGGCTACACCTTC.